This section outlines one TCR beta chain sequence together with its context. Its antigen is still unknown. PCR involved 60 Vbeta and 13 Jbeta primers. Data came from immunoSEQ multiplex PCR; TCRdb stores just in-frame clones and leaves some out. Recorded here are more than 60,000 clones; the top ten clones represent 15%. Germline V gene data show CDR1 as SNHLY and CDR2 as FYNNEI. V shed 4 bases and J 5 bases; nucleotides not matched to a gene: 8. The CDR3 contains 16 residues. The sample belongs to a study of cytomegalovirus exposure and HLA in healthy donors. Regarding the study as a whole: The likely explanation for a cluster of highly shared sequence variants was sequencing artifact. TCR beta V- and J-gene trimming was later associated with a missense DCLRE1C variant.

V is TRBV2 and J is TRBJ1-4, with 9 bases lining up with TRBD1. This receptor was obtained from a boy aged 5-17 years in good health and CMV-seronegative. The sequencing sample was made of PBMCs. The CDR3 is CASSVGGTGRNEKLFF. Here the CDR3 DNA reads TGTGCCAGCAGTGTGGGTGGGACAGGGCGGAATGAAAAACTGTTTTTT.